This T cell receptor (beta chain) was captured in a study of beta chain features in type 1 diabetes. Germline V gene lookup returns CDR1 MNHEY and CDR2 SMNVEV (reference sequence). CDR3 length equals 15 residues. V was clipped by 1 base and J by 0 bases, with 10 bases between them. The study reverse transcribed the entire isolated RNA, so it sequenced expressed TCRB transcripts. Several million reads on average were seen across naive, central memory and regulatory T cell samples. Profiling relied on immunoSEQ multiplex PCR, and the TCRdb table lists in-frame clones only, not all of them. The sample lists just over 600,000 clones; roughly 15% were seen once. This clone has only a few counts.

Sequencing was done on a sample of naive CD4+ T cells from blood. The V and J genes are TRBV27 and TRBJ2-7, with D maybe TRBD2 (5 bases). This TCR was sampled from a man between 18 and 29 years old in good health. The CDR3 sequence is CASSLYPGSSYEQYF. The CDR3 DNA is TGTGCCAGCAGTTTATATCCGGGGAGCTCCTACGAGCAGTACTTC.